This T cell receptor beta chain originates from a study of glioma-infiltrating T cells. Amplification of TCR alpha and beta CDR3 regions from RNA used iRepertoire nested multiplex PCR. For one-step reverse transcription and amplification, about 85-400 ng of tissue mRNA or PBMC total RNA was used. TCRdb reprocessed the multiplex PCR reads via MiXCR and lists one record per CDR3 protein. The sample lists approximately 110,000 distinct CDR3 sequences; roughly 25% were seen once. This clonotype was detected ten times or more. V lost 2 bases and J 3 bases, leaving 10 bases between the germline ends. Germline CDR1 and CDR2: LGHNT and FRNRAP. The CDR3 runs 14 residues.

The chain couples TRBV12-5 to TRBJ2-5; weak D call: TRBD1 (5 bases). This TCR came from a human donor with low-grade glioma or glioblastoma, undergoing nonglioma brain surgery, or in good health (not recorded which). Sequences were obtained from glioma tissue, nonneoplastic brain tissue, or PBMCs (not recorded which). CDR3 in DNA: TGTGCTAGTGGTTTGCCACCGGACAAAGAGACCCAGTACTTC. Protein: CASGLPPDKETQYF.